A single T cell receptor beta chain is shown here with its context. What it binds is unknown. This CDR3 contains 14 residues. Trimming pared 0 bases from V and 1 base from J, leaving 6 bases between. CDR1 and CDR2 (germline): LGHNA, YNFKEQ. This record comes from a study of OX40 agonist ivuxolimab in advanced cancers. About the research overall: Dosing consisted of intravenous ivuxolimab at 0.01 to 10 mg/kg every 2 weeks. Antecedent anti-PD-1, anti-PD-L1 or anti-CTLA-4 therapy was permissible, with around 40% having received some. General study results and limits: In the 0.1-3.0 mg/kg groups, partial responders showed among the lowest expansion.

Method: immunoSEQ multiplex PCR; TCRdb's copy keeps in-frame clones and lacks some. The sample lists about 80,000 clones, roughly 91% occurring once. Sample: CD4+ or CD8+ T cells sorted from blood, taken in a trial of the OX40 agonist ivuxolimab. This chain joins TRBV4-2 and TRBJ1-1; D gene uncertain. The clonotype comes from an adult with an advanced solid tumor such as melanoma, head and neck, liver or kidney cancer. Here the CDR3 DNA reads TGTGCCAGCAGCCAAGAAACAAGGAACACTGAAGCTTTCTTT. Translated, it gives CASSQETRNTEAFF.